This TCR beta chain was obtained from a study of cytomegalovirus exposure and HLA in healthy donors. Looked up from germline, CDR1 is MNHEY and CDR2 is SVGAGI. V was cut by 3 bases and J by 5 bases, with 7 bases left in between. This CDR3 contains 13 residues. PCR involved 60 Vbeta and 13 Jbeta primers. Assay used: immunoSEQ multiplex PCR; TCRdb lists only in-frame clones, some missing. The profile shows 95,000 to 150,000 clones, about 80% of them singletons. Overall study results and limits: The study had only CMV serostatus as immune exposure information.

A word on this clone: What it binds is unknown.

J is TRBJ2-2 and V is TRBV6-5; D possibly corresponds to TRBD2 (5 bases). Sequencing was performed on PBMCs. The sequence was obtained from a man aged 30 to 45 in good health and CMV-seronegative. CDR3 amino acids: CASSYEGTGELFF. DNA for the CDR3: TGTGCCAGCAGTTATGAGGGAACCGGGGAGCTGTTTTTT.